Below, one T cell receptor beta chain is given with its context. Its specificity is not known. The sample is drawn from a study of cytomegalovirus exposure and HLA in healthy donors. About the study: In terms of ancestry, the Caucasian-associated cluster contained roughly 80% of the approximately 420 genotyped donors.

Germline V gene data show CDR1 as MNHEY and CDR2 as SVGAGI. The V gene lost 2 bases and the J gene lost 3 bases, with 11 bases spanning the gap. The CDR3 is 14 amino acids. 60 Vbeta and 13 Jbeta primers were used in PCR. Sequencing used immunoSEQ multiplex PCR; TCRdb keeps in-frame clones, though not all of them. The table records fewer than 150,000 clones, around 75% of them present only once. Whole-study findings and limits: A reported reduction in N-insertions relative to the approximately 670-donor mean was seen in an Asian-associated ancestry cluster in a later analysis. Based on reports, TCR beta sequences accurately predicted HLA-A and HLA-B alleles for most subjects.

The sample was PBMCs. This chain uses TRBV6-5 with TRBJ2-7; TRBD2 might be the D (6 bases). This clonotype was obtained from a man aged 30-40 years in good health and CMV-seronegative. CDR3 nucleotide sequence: TGTGCCAGCAGTTACGGGACTTCGTTCTACGAGCAGTACTTC. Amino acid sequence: CASSYGTSFYEQYF.